These 7 T cell receptor beta chains were all obtained from the same sample, sequenced in a study of T-cell memory formation after mild COVID-19. Using its own MiXCR run on the 5' RACE reads, TCRdb lists one record per CDR3 protein. This sample has 14,000 to 15,000 distinct CDR3 sequences, with about 20% found just once. The sample taken for sequencing was PBMCs or a T cell subset sorted from them (not recorded which). The receptors derive from a man aged 18 to 29 who had mild COVID-19 (a few samples of this study predate the infection). Cell type and time point are not known.

This clonotype has just a few counts. CDR3 sequence (DNA): TGCAGCGTTGTTGAGGGAGCTCACTATGGCTACACCTTC. The encoded protein is CSVVEGAHYGYTF. The chain recombines TRBV29-1 with TRBJ1-2, with D unclear. Trimming cost V 4 bases and J 3 bases, with 12 bases left between them. CDR3 size: 13 residues. Germline-derived CDR1 and CDR2 are SQVTM and ANQGSEA.

This clonotype was seen many times. The gene calls are TRBV27 and TRBJ2-3; possibly TRBD1 for D (5 bases). The germline V gene has CDR1 MNHEY and CDR2 SMNVEV (reference sequence). The CDR3 loop spans 16 amino acids. V lost 5 bases and J 0 bases, leaving 15 bases between the germline ends. CDR3 region: CASSPLQVSSTDTQYF. The CDR3 coding sequence is TGTGCCAGCAGTCCCCTACAGGTGTCTAGCACAGATACGCAGTATTTT.

This clonotype was counted at least ten times. V gene TRBV7-9 combines with J gene TRBJ2-1; D is possibly TRBD2 (5 bases). Per the germline V gene, CDR1 is SEHNR and CDR2 is FQNEAQ (reference sequence). V lost 1 base, J lost 6 bases, and 19 bases lay in between. The CDR3 sequence is 17 residues long. This CDR3 reads CASSLEAYRGYGNEQFF. The DNA for the CDR3 is TGTGCCAGCAGCTTAGAGGCGTATAGAGGGTACGGCAATGAGCAGTTCTTC.

This chain links TRBV30 with TRBJ2-3, with a tentative D call TRBD2 (6 bases). The CDR3 has 14 amino acids. The V end was cut by 1 base, the J end by 2 bases, with 10 bases between. Germline V CDR1 and CDR2: GTSNPN, SVGIG (reference sequence). The CDR3 DNA is TGTGCCTGGAGTGGAAGGGGACTCACAGATACGCAGTATTTT. As protein: CAWSGRGLTDTQYF.

This clonotype was counted many times. The chain links TRBV9 to TRBJ1-2; 7 nucleotides agree with TRBD1. V was clipped by 3 bases and J by 7 bases; unmatched bases: 6. Germline lookup yields CDR1 SGDLS and CDR2 YYNGEE. This CDR3 spans 13 amino acids. CDR3: CASSATGTVGYTF. The CDR3, as DNA: TGTGCCAGCAGCGCGACAGGGACAGTTGGCTACACCTTC.

This clonotype appeared many times. The CDR3: CASSLWQGSSYNEQFF. The CDR3 nucleotides read TGTGCCAGCAGTTTATGGCAGGGGAGCTCCTACAATGAGCAGTTCTTC. V and J are TRBV27 and TRBJ2-1; a possible D gene is TRBD1 (6 bases). Germline-derived CDR1 and CDR2 are MNHEY and SMNVEV (reference sequence). V shed 1 base and J shed 0 bases, with 10 bases lying between them. The CDR3 loop spans 16 amino acids.

This clonotype appeared many times. This sequence joins TRBV6-2 or TRBV6-3 and TRBJ2-1; TRBD2 agrees at 10 bases. The CDR3 sequence is 17 residues long. CDR1 MNHEY and CDR2 SVGEGT come from the germline V gene. J was trimmed by 8 bases and V by 6 bases; bases with no gene match: 16. The CDR3 protein is CASRPSPGLAILHEQFF. In DNA, the CDR3 is TGTGCCAGCAGGCCATCCCCGGGACTAGCGATTCTTCATGAGCAGTTCTTC.